The rows below give T cell receptor beta chains drawn from one sample of a study of cytomegalovirus exposure and HLA in healthy donors. Some clones are missing from TCRdb's copy, which holds only in-frame ones; the method was immunoSEQ multiplex PCR. The sample includes about 65,000 clones, approximately 82% of them seen just once. Sequencing was performed on PBMCs. These receptors all stem from a girl between 10 and 17 years old in good health and CMV-seropositive. Both conserved end residues are part of each CDR3. The order of the fields is V gene, D gene, CDR3 length, J gene, clone size, CDR3 protein, CDR3 DNA. The D gene is left open where the match is weak. Part of the rows lack a size; the others show once, few, many or a class for expanded clones.

V gene: TRBV28
D gene: NA
CDR3 length: 15
J gene: TRBJ1-5
clone size: NA
CDR3 protein: CASSIRGSSNQPQHF
CDR3 DNA: TGTGCCAGCAGTATCCGGGGTTCCAGCAATCAGCCCCAGCATTTT

V gene: TRBV10-3
D gene: TRBD1
CDR3 length: 15
J gene: TRBJ2-5
clone size: NA
CDR3 protein: CAISAVDRAQETQYF
CDR3 DNA: TGTGCCATCAGCGCCGTGGACAGGGCCCAAGAGACCCAGTACTTC

V gene: TRBV2
D gene: NA
CDR3 length: 13
J gene: TRBJ1-2
clone size: few
CDR3 protein: CASSEPGLYGYTF
CDR3 DNA: TGTGCCAGCAGTGAGCCAGGCCTTTATGGCTACACCTTC

V gene: TRBV10-3
D gene: TRBD1
CDR3 length: 16
J gene: TRBJ2-2
clone size: NA
CDR3 protein: CAISSSPGGNTGELFF
CDR3 DNA: TGTGCCATCAGTTCTTCCCCAGGGGGTAACACCGGGGAGCTGTTTTTT

V gene: TRBV6-4
D gene: NA
CDR3 length: 14
J gene: TRBJ2-5
clone size: once
CDR3 protein: CASSVVLGSETQYF
CDR3 DNA: TGTGCCAGCAGTGTGGTGCTAGGATCAGAGACCCAGTACTTC

V gene: TRBV15
D gene: TRBD1
CDR3 length: 13
J gene: TRBJ1-5
clone size: NA
CDR3 protein: CATRGTGGQPQHF
CDR3 DNA: TGTGCCACCAGGGGGACAGGCGGTCAGCCCCAGCATTTT

V gene: TRBV28
D gene: NA
CDR3 length: 14
J gene: TRBJ1-6
clone size: NA
CDR3 protein: CASSLYQGSSPLHF
CDR3 DNA: TGTGCCAGCAGTTTATATCAGGGGAGCTCACCCCTCCACTTT

V gene: TRBV11-2
D gene: TRBD1
CDR3 length: 13
J gene: TRBJ2-1
clone size: NA
CDR3 protein: CASSSDRDGEQFF
CDR3 DNA: TGTGCCAGCAGCTCCGACAGGGACGGCGAGCAGTTCTTC

V gene: TRBV6-1
D gene: NA
CDR3 length: 10
J gene: TRBJ2-2
clone size: NA
CDR3 protein: CASSHGELFF
CDR3 DNA: TGTGCCAGCAGCCACGGGGAGCTGTTTTTT

V gene: TRBV7-2
D gene: NA
CDR3 length: 14
J gene: TRBJ1-1
clone size: NA
CDR3 protein: CASSSDFRGTEAFF
CDR3 DNA: TGTGCCAGCAGCTCAGACTTCAGGGGCACTGAAGCTTTCTTT

V gene: TRBV19
D gene: NA
CDR3 length: 13
J gene: TRBJ2-7
clone size: few
CDR3 protein: CASSIGAAREQYF
CDR3 DNA: TGTGCCAGTAGTATAGGGGCCGCCCGCGAGCAGTACTTC

V gene: TRBV27
D gene: NA
CDR3 length: 14
J gene: TRBJ2-3
clone size: NA
CDR3 protein: CASSFSRDTDTQYF
CDR3 DNA: TGTGCCAGCAGCTTTTCCAGGGACACAGATACGCAGTATTTT

V gene: TRBV11-3
D gene: TRBD1
CDR3 length: 15
J gene: TRBJ2-7
clone size: NA
CDR3 protein: CASSLTSTGVYEQYF
CDR3 DNA: TGTGCCAGCAGCTTGACCTCGACAGGGGTCTACGAGCAGTACTTC

V gene: TRBV5-4
D gene: TRBD1
CDR3 length: 16
J gene: TRBJ1-6
clone size: NA
CDR3 protein: CASSLGGRTGDSPLHF
CDR3 DNA: TGTGCCAGCAGCTTGGGGGGACGGACAGGGGATTCACCCCTCCACTTT

V gene: TRBV2
D gene: TRBD1
CDR3 length: 11
J gene: TRBJ1-2
clone size: NA
CDR3 protein: CARDRDYGYTF
CDR3 DNA: TGTGCCAGGGACAGGGACTATGGCTACACCTTC

V gene: TRBV4-1
D gene: NA
CDR3 length: 16
J gene: TRBJ2-7
clone size: NA
CDR3 protein: CASSQVGSRNYYEQYF
CDR3 DNA: TGCGCCAGCAGCCAAGTGGGTTCCCGGAACTACTACGAGCAGTACTTC

V gene: TRBV6-5
D gene: TRBD1
CDR3 length: 14
J gene: TRBJ2-2
clone size: NA
CDR3 protein: CASTRTGGTGELFF
CDR3 DNA: TGTGCCAGCACCAGGACAGGGGGAACCGGGGAGCTGTTTTTT

V gene: TRBV5-1
D gene: TRBD1
CDR3 length: 15
J gene: TRBJ1-1
clone size: NA
CDR3 protein: CASSLAGGSSTEAFF
CDR3 DNA: TGCGCCAGCAGCTTAGCAGGGGGCTCTAGCACTGAAGCTTTCTTT

V gene: TRBV7-2
D gene: TRBD2
CDR3 length: 15
J gene: TRBJ2-1
clone size: NA
CDR3 protein: CASSYRTSGTLEQFF
CDR3 DNA: TGTGCCAGCAGCTACCGGACTAGCGGGACACTTGAGCAGTTCTTC

V gene: TRBV6-7
D gene: NA
CDR3 length: 20
J gene: TRBJ2-6
clone size: NA
CDR3 protein: CASSYSMPGQTNSGANVLTF
CDR3 DNA: TGTGCCAGCAGTTACTCGATGCCGGGACAAACTAACTCTGGGGCCAACGTCCTGACTTTC

V gene: TRBV7-8
D gene: NA
CDR3 length: 14
J gene: TRBJ1-2
clone size: NA
CDR3 protein: CASSLGGAGYGYTF
CDR3 DNA: TGTGCCAGCAGCTTAGGGGGCGCCGGGTATGGCTACACCTTC

V gene: TRBV7-2
D gene: NA
CDR3 length: 11
J gene: TRBJ2-1
clone size: NA
CDR3 protein: CASSTGVPLVF
CDR3 DNA: TGTGCCAGCAGCACGGGGGTACCCTTGGTCTTC

V gene: TRBV4-1
D gene: NA
CDR3 length: 17
J gene: TRBJ1-2
clone size: once
CDR3 protein: CASSQVHGQRGPGGYTF
CDR3 DNA: TGCGCCAGCAGCCAGGTTCATGGACAGCGGGGTCCCGGAGGCTACACCTTC

V gene: TRBV27
D gene: NA
CDR3 length: 15
J gene: TRBJ2-5
clone size: once
CDR3 protein: CASSSRDTLQETQYF
CDR3 DNA: TGTGCCAGCAGTTCCCGGGACACTTTACAAGAGACCCAGTACTTC

V gene: TRBV5-4
D gene: NA
CDR3 length: 13
J gene: TRBJ1-4
clone size: NA
CDR3 protein: CASSLEDTEKLFF
CDR3 DNA: TGTGCCAGCAGCTTGGAGGACACCGAAAAACTGTTTTTT

V gene: TRBV15
D gene: NA
CDR3 length: 15
J gene: TRBJ1-3
clone size: NA
CDR3 protein: CATSATVDSGNTIYF
CDR3 DNA: TGTGCCACCAGCGCAACAGTAGATTCTGGAAACACCATATATTTT

V gene: TRBV7-6
D gene: TRBD2
CDR3 length: 18
J gene: TRBJ2-5
clone size: NA
CDR3 protein: CASSLMASGHSYQETQYF
CDR3 DNA: TGTGCCAGCAGCTTAATGGCTAGCGGGCACTCGTACCAAGAGACCCAGTACTTC

V gene: TRBV2
D gene: TRBD1
CDR3 length: 15
J gene: TRBJ1-2
clone size: NA
CDR3 protein: CASRRDSGTNYGYTF
CDR3 DNA: TGTGCCAGCAGGAGGGACAGCGGTACCAACTATGGCTACACCTTC

V gene: TRBV7-6
D gene: TRBD1
CDR3 length: 14
J gene: TRBJ2-1
clone size: NA
CDR3 protein: CASSSAGGYNEQFF
CDR3 DNA: TGTGCCAGCAGCTCGGCAGGGGGCTACAATGAGCAGTTCTTC

V gene: TRBV25-1
D gene: NA
CDR3 length: 12
J gene: TRBJ2-5
clone size: NA
CDR3 protein: CASKSLAETQYF
CDR3 DNA: TGTGCCAGCAAGTCCCTCGCGGAGACCCAGTACTTC

V gene: TRBV7-9
D gene: NA
CDR3 length: 17
J gene: TRBJ2-7
clone size: once
CDR3 protein: CASSTRGGIGVPYEQYF
CDR3 DNA: TGTGCCAGCAGCACGAGGGGGGGGATCGGGGTCCCCTACGAGCAGTACTTC

V gene: TRBV10-3
D gene: NA
CDR3 length: 14
J gene: TRBJ1-3
clone size: once
CDR3 protein: CAISESPPGDTIYF
CDR3 DNA: TGTGCCATCAGTGAGTCACCCCCGGGGGACACCATATATTTT

V gene: TRBV7-2
D gene: NA
CDR3 length: 15
J gene: TRBJ1-5
clone size: NA
CDR3 protein: CASSFNLRVDQPQHF
CDR3 DNA: TGTGCCAGCAGCTTTAATTTGAGGGTTGACCAGCCCCAGCATTTT

V gene: TRBV27
D gene: NA
CDR3 length: 12
J gene: TRBJ1-5
clone size: once
CDR3 protein: CASSSFNQPQHF
CDR3 DNA: TGTGCCAGCAGTTCCTTTAATCAGCCCCAGCATTTT

V gene: TRBV28
D gene: TRBD1
CDR3 length: 12
J gene: TRBJ1-1
clone size: NA
CDR3 protein: CASSPRTGKAFF
CDR3 DNA: TGTGCCAGCAGTCCCCGGACAGGGAAAGCTTTCTTT

V gene: TRBV29-1
D gene: NA
CDR3 length: 12
J gene: TRBJ1-1
clone size: NA
CDR3 protein: CSVGVGGFKAFF
CDR3 DNA: TGCAGCGTTGGGGTGGGGGGTTTCAAAGCTTTCTTT

V gene: TRBV28
D gene: NA
CDR3 length: 14
J gene: TRBJ1-2
clone size: NA
CDR3 protein: CASSLTLRLNGYTF
CDR3 DNA: TGTGCCAGCAGTTTAACGCTACGGTTAAATGGCTACACCTTC

V gene: TRBV7-7
D gene: TRBD2
CDR3 length: 17
J gene: TRBJ2-5
clone size: NA
CDR3 protein: CASSATALAGAQETQYF
CDR3 DNA: TGTGCTAGCAGCGCCACGGCACTAGCGGGGGCACAAGAGACCCAGTACTTC

V gene: TRBV6-6
D gene: NA
CDR3 length: 13
J gene: TRBJ1-5
clone size: once
CDR3 protein: CASSYSRRQPQHF
CDR3 DNA: TGTGCCAGCAGTTACTCGAGGCGTCAGCCCCAGCATTTT

V gene: TRBV6-1
D gene: NA
CDR3 length: 14
J gene: TRBJ1-1
clone size: NA
CDR3 protein: CASSEEPWYTEAFF
CDR3 DNA: TGTGCCAGCAGTGAAGAGCCCTGGTACACTGAAGCTTTCTTT

V gene: TRBV7-9
D gene: TRBD2
CDR3 length: 18
J gene: TRBJ2-1
clone size: once
CDR3 protein: CASSFRTGGRTGYNEQFF
CDR3 DNA: TGTGCCAGCAGCTTCCGGACGGGGGGACGAACCGGGTACAATGAGCAGTTCTTC

V gene: TRBV28
D gene: NA
CDR3 length: 15
J gene: TRBJ2-1
clone size: NA
CDR3 protein: CASMGTLLSYNEQFF
CDR3 DNA: TGTGCCAGCATGGGGACTCTTCTTTCCTACAATGAGCAGTTCTTC

V gene: TRBV7-8
D gene: TRBD2
CDR3 length: 15
J gene: TRBJ2-1
clone size: NA
CDR3 protein: CASARLAGGGDEQFF
CDR3 DNA: TGTGCCAGCGCCCGACTAGCGGGAGGGGGGGATGAGCAGTTCTTC

V gene: TRBV6-5
D gene: NA
CDR3 length: 15
J gene: TRBJ2-7
clone size: few
CDR3 protein: CASSLDPRSSYEQYF
CDR3 DNA: TGTGCCAGCAGCTTAGACCCAAGGAGCTCCTACGAGCAGTACTTC

V gene: TRBV28
D gene: TRBD2
CDR3 length: 14
J gene: TRBJ2-1
clone size: NA
CDR3 protein: CASSYAGAKGEQFF
CDR3 DNA: TGTGCCAGCAGTTATGCGGGAGCAAAGGGGGAGCAGTTCTTC

V gene: TRBV5-4
D gene: TRBD2
CDR3 length: 14
J gene: TRBJ2-7
clone size: NA
CDR3 protein: CASSLGLASYEQYF
CDR3 DNA: TGTGCCAGCAGCTTAGGACTAGCTTCGTACGAGCAGTACTTC

V gene: TRBV9
D gene: TRBD2
CDR3 length: 14
J gene: TRBJ2-1
clone size: once
CDR3 protein: CASSGLAGPREQFF
CDR3 DNA: TGTGCCAGCAGCGGCCTAGCGGGGCCGAGGGAGCAGTTCTTC

V gene: TRBV29-1
D gene: TRBD2
CDR3 length: 11
J gene: TRBJ2-5
clone size: once
CDR3 protein: CSVKSGRVANF
CDR3 DNA: TGCAGCGTAAAAAGCGGGAGGGTCGCGAACTTC

V gene: TRBV7-2
D gene: TRBD2
CDR3 length: 15
J gene: TRBJ2-1
clone size: NA
CDR3 protein: CASSLVAGGGNEQFF
CDR3 DNA: TGTGCCAGCAGCTTAGTCGCGGGAGGGGGCAATGAGCAGTTCTTC

V gene: TRBV11-3
D gene: TRBD2
CDR3 length: 14
J gene: TRBJ2-3
clone size: NA
CDR3 protein: CASSLTGGVDTQYF
CDR3 DNA: TGTGCCAGCAGCTTAACGGGAGGGGTAGATACGCAGTATTTT

V gene: TRBV15
D gene: TRBD1
CDR3 length: 16
J gene: TRBJ1-6
clone size: NA
CDR3 protein: CATSRDRGQGSSPLHF
CDR3 DNA: TGTGCCACCAGCAGAGATAGGGGACAGGGGAGTTCACCCCTCCACTTT

V gene: TRBV4-1
D gene: TRBD2
CDR3 length: 16
J gene: TRBJ2-3
clone size: NA
CDR3 protein: CASSTRDYGSTDTQYF
CDR3 DNA: TGCGCCAGCAGCACCCGGGACTACGGTAGCACAGATACGCAGTATTTT

V gene: TRBV7-2
D gene: NA
CDR3 length: 12
J gene: TRBJ2-3
clone size: NA
CDR3 protein: CASSFYEGTQYF
CDR3 DNA: TGTGCCAGCAGCTTTTATGAGGGTACGCAGTATTTT

V gene: TRBV4-3
D gene: NA
CDR3 length: 14
J gene: TRBJ2-5
clone size: once
CDR3 protein: CASSQEPTQETQYF
CDR3 DNA: TGCGCCAGCAGCCAAGAACCGACACAAGAGACCCAGTACTTC

V gene: TRBV4-1
D gene: TRBD2
CDR3 length: 19
J gene: TRBJ2-7
clone size: NA
CDR3 protein: CASSHPGLAGGPASYEQYF
CDR3 DNA: TGCGCCAGCAGCCATCCCGGACTAGCGGGGGGCCCCGCCTCCTACGAGCAGTACTTC

V gene: TRBV9
D gene: NA
CDR3 length: 13
J gene: TRBJ2-5
clone size: NA
CDR3 protein: CASSAYLQETQYF
CDR3 DNA: TGTGCCAGCAGCGCCTATCTCCAAGAGACCCAGTACTTC

V gene: TRBV28
D gene: NA
CDR3 length: 12
J gene: TRBJ1-5
clone size: NA
CDR3 protein: CASSQPGWPQHF
CDR3 DNA: TGTGCCAGCAGTCAGCCGGGGTGGCCCCAGCATTTT

V gene: TRBV6-5
D gene: NA
CDR3 length: 13
J gene: TRBJ2-1
clone size: NA
CDR3 protein: CASRASRDNEQFF
CDR3 DNA: TGTGCCAGCCGGGCTAGCCGAGACAATGAGCAGTTCTTC

V gene: TRBV5-1
D gene: TRBD2
CDR3 length: 14
J gene: TRBJ2-1
clone size: NA
CDR3 protein: CASRSRGGFDEQFF
CDR3 DNA: TGCGCCAGCAGGAGTCGGGGGGGCTTCGATGAGCAGTTCTTC

V gene: TRBV7-7
D gene: NA
CDR3 length: 15
J gene: TRBJ2-2
clone size: NA
CDR3 protein: CASSLSLASTGELFF
CDR3 DNA: TGTGCTAGCAGCTTGTCGCTAGCGAGCACCGGGGAGCTGTTTTTT